This T cell receptor (beta chain) was identified in a study of radiotherapy plus CTLA-4 blockade in lung cancer (dated by TCRdb to the late 2010s). Regarding the study in general: Objective responses occurred in 15% to 20% of enrolled patients, and approximately 34% achieved disease control. The investigation overall reported the following: Early dynamic changes in blood T cell clones, together with increased serum interferon-beta after radiation, were reported as the strongest predictors of response. After treatment with radiotherapy and ipilimumab, TCR clones that came from tumors expanded in the peripheral blood.

Libraries were prepared through the immunoSEQ multiplex PCR assay. TCRdb limited this immuneACCESS table to in-frame rearrangements with V and J called. A share of clones is missing; checked studies link under half to unresolved V genes, and the rest is unexplained. This sample comprises some 77,000 clones, about 86% of them detected only once. The ten largest clones take up approximately 2.2% of the sample. The study tested focal radiation therapy combined with CTLA-4 blockade (ipilimumab) in patients with chemo-refractory metastatic non-small-cell lung cancer. A word on this clone: It has no known antigen specificity. There are no base qualities to consult, and no much larger clone falls within one base.

Source: peripheral blood, taken from a patient treated with radiotherapy plus ipilimumab. This TCR was recovered from a human donor with non-small cell lung cancer who had a partial response to radiotherapy plus ipilimumab.

CDR3 region: CATRPGGGALNTEAFF. In nucleotides, the sequence is TGTGCCACCAGACCCGGGGGAGGAGCTTTAAACACTGAAGCTTTCTTT. The chain employs TRBV15 and TRBJ1-1; a tentative D call is TRBD1 (5 bases match). CDR1 and CDR2 (LNHNV, YYDKDF) derive from the germline V gene (reference sequence). Trimming takes 6 bases from V and 2 bases from J, and the germline ends sit 19 bases apart. Taken from cysteine to phenylalanine, the CDR3 has 16 residues. Only the CDR3 part of the read is kept: 48 bases, read in frame from the first base.